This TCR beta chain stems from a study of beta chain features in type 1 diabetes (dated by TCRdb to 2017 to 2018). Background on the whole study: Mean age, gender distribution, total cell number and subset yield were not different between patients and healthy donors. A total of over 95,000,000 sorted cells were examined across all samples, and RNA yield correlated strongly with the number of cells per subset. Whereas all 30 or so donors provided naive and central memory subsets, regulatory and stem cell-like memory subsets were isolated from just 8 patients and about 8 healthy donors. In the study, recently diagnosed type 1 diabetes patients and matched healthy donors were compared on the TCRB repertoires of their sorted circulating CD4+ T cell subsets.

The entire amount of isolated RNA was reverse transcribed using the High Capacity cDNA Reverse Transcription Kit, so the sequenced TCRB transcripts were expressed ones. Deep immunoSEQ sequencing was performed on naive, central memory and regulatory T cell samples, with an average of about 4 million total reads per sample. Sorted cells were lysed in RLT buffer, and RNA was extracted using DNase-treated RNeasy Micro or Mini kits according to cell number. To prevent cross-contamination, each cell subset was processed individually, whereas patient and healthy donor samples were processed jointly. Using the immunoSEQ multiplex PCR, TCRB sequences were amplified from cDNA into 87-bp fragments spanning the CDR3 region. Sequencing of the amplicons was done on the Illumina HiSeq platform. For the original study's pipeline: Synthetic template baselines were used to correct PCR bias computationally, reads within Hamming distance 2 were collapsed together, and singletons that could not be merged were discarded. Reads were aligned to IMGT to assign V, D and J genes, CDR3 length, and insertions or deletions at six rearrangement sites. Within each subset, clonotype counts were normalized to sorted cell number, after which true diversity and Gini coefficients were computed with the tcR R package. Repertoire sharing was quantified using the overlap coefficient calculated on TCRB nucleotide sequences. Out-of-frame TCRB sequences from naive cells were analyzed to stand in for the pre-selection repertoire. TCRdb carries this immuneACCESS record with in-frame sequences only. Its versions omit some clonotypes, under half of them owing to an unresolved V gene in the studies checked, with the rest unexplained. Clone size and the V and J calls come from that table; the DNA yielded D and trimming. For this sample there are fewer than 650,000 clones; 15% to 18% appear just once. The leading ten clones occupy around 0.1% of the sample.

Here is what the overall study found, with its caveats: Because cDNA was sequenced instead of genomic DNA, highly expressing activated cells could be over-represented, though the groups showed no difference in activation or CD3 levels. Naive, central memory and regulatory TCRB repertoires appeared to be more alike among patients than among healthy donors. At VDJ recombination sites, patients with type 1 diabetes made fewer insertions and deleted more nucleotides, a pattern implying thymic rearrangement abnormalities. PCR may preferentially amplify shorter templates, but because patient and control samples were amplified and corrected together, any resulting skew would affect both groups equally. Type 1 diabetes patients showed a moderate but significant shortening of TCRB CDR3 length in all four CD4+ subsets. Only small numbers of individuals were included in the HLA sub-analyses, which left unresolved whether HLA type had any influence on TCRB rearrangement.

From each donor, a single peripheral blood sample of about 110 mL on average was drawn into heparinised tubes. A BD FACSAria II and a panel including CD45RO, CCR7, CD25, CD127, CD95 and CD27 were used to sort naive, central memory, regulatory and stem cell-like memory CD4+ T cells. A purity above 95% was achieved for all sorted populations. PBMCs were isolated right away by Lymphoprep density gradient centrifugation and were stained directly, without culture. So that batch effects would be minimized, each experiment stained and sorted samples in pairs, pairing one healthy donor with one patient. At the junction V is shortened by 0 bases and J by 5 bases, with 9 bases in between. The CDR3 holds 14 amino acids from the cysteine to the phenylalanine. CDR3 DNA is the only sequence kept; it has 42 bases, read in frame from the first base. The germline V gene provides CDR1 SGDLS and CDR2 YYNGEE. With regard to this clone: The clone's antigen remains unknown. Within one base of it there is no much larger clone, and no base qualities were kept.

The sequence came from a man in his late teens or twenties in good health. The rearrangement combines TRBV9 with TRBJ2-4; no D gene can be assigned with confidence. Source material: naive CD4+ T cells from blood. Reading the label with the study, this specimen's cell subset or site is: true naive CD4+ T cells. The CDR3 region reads CASSVDSRENIQYF. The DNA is TGTGCCAGCAGCGTAGATAGTAGGGAAAACATTCAGTACTTC.